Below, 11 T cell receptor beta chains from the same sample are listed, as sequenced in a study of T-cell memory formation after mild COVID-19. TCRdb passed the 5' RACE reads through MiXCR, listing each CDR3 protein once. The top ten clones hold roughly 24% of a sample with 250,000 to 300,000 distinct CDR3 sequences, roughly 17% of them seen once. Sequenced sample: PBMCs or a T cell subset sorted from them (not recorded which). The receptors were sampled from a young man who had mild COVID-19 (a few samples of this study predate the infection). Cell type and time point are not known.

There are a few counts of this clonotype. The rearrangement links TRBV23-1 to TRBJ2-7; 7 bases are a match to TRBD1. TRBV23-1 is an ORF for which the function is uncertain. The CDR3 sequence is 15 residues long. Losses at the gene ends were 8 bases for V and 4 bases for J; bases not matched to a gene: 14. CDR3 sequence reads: CASASTGKMNYEQYV. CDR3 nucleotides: TGCGCCAGCGCGTCGACAGGGAAAATGAATTACGAGCAGTACGTC.

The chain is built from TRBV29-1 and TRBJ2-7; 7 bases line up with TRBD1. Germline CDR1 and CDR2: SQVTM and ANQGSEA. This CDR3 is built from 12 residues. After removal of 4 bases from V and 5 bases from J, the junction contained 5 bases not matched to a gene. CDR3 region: CSVVQGVDEQYF. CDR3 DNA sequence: TGCAGCGTTGTTCAGGGGGTCGACGAGCAGTACTTC.

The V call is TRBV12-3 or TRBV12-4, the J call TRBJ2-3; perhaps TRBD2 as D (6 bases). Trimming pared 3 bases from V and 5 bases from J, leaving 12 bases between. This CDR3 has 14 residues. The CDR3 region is CASSFQLGGDTQYF. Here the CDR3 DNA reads TGTGCCAGCAGTTTTCAGCTGGGGGGAGATACGCAGTATTTT.

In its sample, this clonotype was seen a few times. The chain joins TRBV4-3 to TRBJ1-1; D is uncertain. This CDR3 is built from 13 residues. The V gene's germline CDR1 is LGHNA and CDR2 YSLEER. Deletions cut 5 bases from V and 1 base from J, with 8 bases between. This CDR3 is CASSGLGNTEAFF. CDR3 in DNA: TGCGCCAGCAGCGGTCTGGGGAACACTGAAGCTTTCTTT.

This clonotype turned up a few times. The CDR3 loop reads CATSRNQPQHF. CDR3 coding DNA: TGTGCCACCAGCAGGAATCAGCCCCAGCATTTT. The rearrangement uses TRBV24-1 and TRBJ1-5; D call uncertain. Germline values: CDR1 KGHDR, CDR2 SFDVKD. CDR3 length: 11 amino acids. The V end was cut by 7 bases, the J end by 4 bases, with 4 bases between.

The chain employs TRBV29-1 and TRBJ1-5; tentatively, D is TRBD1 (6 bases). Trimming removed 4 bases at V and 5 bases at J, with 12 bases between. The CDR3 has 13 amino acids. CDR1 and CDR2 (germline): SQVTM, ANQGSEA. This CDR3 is CSVGTGSHQPQHF. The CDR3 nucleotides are TGCAGCGTTGGTACAGGGTCTCATCAGCCCCAGCATTTT.

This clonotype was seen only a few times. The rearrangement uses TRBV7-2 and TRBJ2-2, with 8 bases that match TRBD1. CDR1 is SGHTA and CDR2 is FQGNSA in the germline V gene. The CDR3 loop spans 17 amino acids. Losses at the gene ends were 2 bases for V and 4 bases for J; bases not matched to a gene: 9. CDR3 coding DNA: TGTGCCAGCAGCTTATCAGGGCGACAGGGGAGCACCGGGGAGCTGTTTTTT. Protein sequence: CASSLSGRQGSTGELFF.

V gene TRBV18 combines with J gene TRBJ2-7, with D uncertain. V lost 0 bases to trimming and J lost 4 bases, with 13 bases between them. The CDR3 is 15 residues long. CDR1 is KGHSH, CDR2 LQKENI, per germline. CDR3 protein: CASSPPVWLVYEQYV. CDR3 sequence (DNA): TGTGCCAGCTCACCACCGGTGTGGTTAGTATACGAGCAGTACGTC.

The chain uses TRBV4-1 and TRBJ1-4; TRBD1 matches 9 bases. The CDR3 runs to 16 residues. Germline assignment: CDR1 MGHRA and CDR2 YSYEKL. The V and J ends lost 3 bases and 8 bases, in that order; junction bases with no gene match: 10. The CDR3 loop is CASSHWTGASPEKLFF. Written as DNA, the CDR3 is TGCGCCAGCAGCCACTGGACAGGGGCGTCTCCCGAAAAACTGTTTTTT.

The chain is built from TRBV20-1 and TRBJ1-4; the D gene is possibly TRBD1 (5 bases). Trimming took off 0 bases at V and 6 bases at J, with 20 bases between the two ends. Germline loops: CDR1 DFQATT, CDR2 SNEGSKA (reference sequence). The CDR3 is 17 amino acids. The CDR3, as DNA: TGCAGTGCTAGAGACAGGGTCCTTCAACACCCGTATGAAAAACTGTTTTTT. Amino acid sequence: CSARDRVLQHPYEKLFF.

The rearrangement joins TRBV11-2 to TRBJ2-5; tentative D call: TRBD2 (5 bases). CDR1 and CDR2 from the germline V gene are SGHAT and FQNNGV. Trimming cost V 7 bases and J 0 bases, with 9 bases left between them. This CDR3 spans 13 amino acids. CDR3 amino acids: CASTLSDQETQYF. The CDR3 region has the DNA TGTGCCAGCACCCTTAGCGACCAAGAGACCCAGTACTTC.